These T cell receptor beta chains were read from a single sample in a study of blood T cell repertoires in COVID-19. Here immunoSEQ multiplex PCR was the method, and the copy in TCRdb shows in-frame clones only, minus some. The sample carries over 150,000 clones, roughly 86% recorded once. The sample comprised peripheral blood. The receptors derive from a woman in her sixties or seventies who had recovered from COVID-19. CDR3s include the opening cysteine and the closing phenylalanine or tryptophan. Each record gives: V gene, clone size, J gene, D gene, CDR3 DNA, CDR3 protein. The D gene is left open where the match is weak. A clone size is listed for some rows: how often the clone was seen (once, few, many), or a class if it is expanded.

>TRBV27|.|TRBJ1-5|TRBD1
TGTGCCAGCAGCACGACAGGGGGCAGTCAGCCCCAGCATTTT
CASSTTGGSQPQHF
>TRBV3-1/TRBV3-2|.|TRBJ2-1|TRBD2
TGTGCCAGCAGCCAAGCACAGGCGGGGGATGAGCAGTTCTTC
CASSQAQAGDEQFF
>TRBV19|.|TRBJ1-4|.
TGTGCCAGTAGTATCGGGGAATCGCGGGAAAAACTGTTTTTT
CASSIGESREKLFF
>TRBV5-1|.|TRBJ1-2|.
TGCGCCAGCAGCTTGGAAAGTAGAAACTATGGCTACACCTTC
CASSLESRNYGYTF
>TRBV27|.|TRBJ1-5|TRBD1
TGTGCCAGCAGTTCAGGGGGTTATCAGCCCCAGCATTTT
CASSSGGYQPQHF
>TRBV27|.|TRBJ2-7|.
TGTGCCAGCAAAACCAGGGCCCGAGAGCAGTACTTC
CASKTRAREQYF
>TRBV5-1|once|TRBJ2-3|TRBD1
TGCGCCAGCAGCCCGGCGACAGGGGTGACAGATACGCAGTATTTT
CASSPATGVTDTQYF
>TRBV6-5|.|TRBJ2-4|.
TGTGCCAGCAGTTCGGCGGGACGGGGAGACATTCAGTACTTC
CASSSAGRGDIQYF
>TRBV5-1|.|TRBJ1-1|TRBD1
TGCGCCAGCAGCGAGGGACAGATTAACACTGAAGCTTTCTTT
CASSEGQINTEAFF
>TRBV28|few|TRBJ1-3|.
TGTGCCAGCAGTACATCCCCAGGGTTCACCATATATTTT
CASSTSPGFTIYF
>TRBV28|.|TRBJ2-2|TRBD1
TGTGCCAGCAGTCAACGGCCGGGACAGGTATTTTTT
CASSQRPGQVFF
>TRBV21-1|few|TRBJ2-1|.
TGTGCCAGATCAGACAGGGAGAGTCTCAATGAGCAGTTCTTC
CARSDRESLNEQFF
>TRBV7-9|.|TRBJ1-1|TRBD1
TGTGCCAGCAGCCCCGCAGGGGCAGGGGGTCACACTGAAGCTTTCTTT
CASSPAGAGGHTEAFF
>TRBV5-5|.|TRBJ2-3|.
TGTGCCAGCAGCATCGGGACTCCTACAGATACGCAGTATTTT
CASSIGTPTDTQYF
>TRBV5-1|.|TRBJ1-2|.
TGCGCCAGCAGCACCAATACAGCTAACTATGGCTACACCTTC
CASSTNTANYGYTF
>TRBV6-2/TRBV6-3|.|TRBJ1-1|TRBD1
TGTGCCAGCAGTATCCCGGGACAGTACACTGAAGCTTTCTTT
CASSIPGQYTEAFF
>TRBV24-1|.|TRBJ2-3|.
TGTGCCACCAGTGACGCCGGGACTAGCACAGATACGCAGTATTTT
CATSDAGTSTDTQYF
>TRBV28|.|TRBJ2-5|TRBD1
TGTGCCAGCACCACCCCCGCAGGGGGCGGAACAGAGACCCAGTACTTC
CASTTPAGGGTETQYF
>TRBV4-1|.|TRBJ2-1|TRBD2
TGCGCCAGCAGCCACAGCGGGGGGGGCTCCTACAATGAGCAGTTCTTC
CASSHSGGGSYNEQFF
>TRBV19|.|TRBJ1-2|TRBD1
TGTGCCAGTAGTCGGGACAGGGGGCGTTACGGCTACACCTTC
CASSRDRGRYGYTF
>TRBV29-1|.|TRBJ2-2|TRBD1
TGCAGCGTTGGGGACAGCGCCGGGGAGCTGTTTTTT
CSVGDSAGELFF
>TRBV28|once|TRBJ1-1|.
TGTGCCAGCAGTTCGGGTGGCACTAACAGGGTGAACACTGAAGCTTTCTTT
CASSSGGTNRVNTEAFF
>TRBV5-1|.|TRBJ1-3|.
TGCGCCAGCAGCTACGGACAGCAAAGTGGAAACACCATATATTTT
CASSYGQQSGNTIYF
>TRBV11-1|.|TRBJ2-1|TRBD2
TGTGCCAGCAGCTTAGAACTAGCGGGGGGTCACAATGAGCAGTTCTTC
CASSLELAGGHNEQFF
>TRBV24-1|.|TRBJ2-7|TRBD1
TGTGCCACCAGCCGGACAGGGTACGAGCAGTACTTC
CATSRTGYEQYF
>TRBV28|.|TRBJ2-2|.
TGTGCCAGCAGGGGGGGGCCTAACACCGGGGAGCTGTTTTTT
CASRGGPNTGELFF
>TRBV2|.|TRBJ1-6|.
TGTGCCAGCAGTGTTCAGGGCGCCTATAATTCACCCCTCCACTTT
CASSVQGAYNSPLHF
>TRBV19|.|TRBJ2-7|.
TGTGCCAGTAGTATACAGGATTTAGCCTACGAGCAGTACTTC
CASSIQDLAYEQYF
>TRBV24-1|once|TRBJ2-3|TRBD2
TGTGCCACCAGTGATCAAGCGGGGACCCGCACAGATACGCAGTATTTT
CATSDQAGTRTDTQYF
>TRBV5-6|.|TRBJ2-2|TRBD2
TGTGCCAGCAGCTTAACTAGCGGGGGGACCGGGGAGCTGTTTTTT
CASSLTSGGTGELFF
>TRBV2|.|TRBJ2-7|TRBD2
TGTGCCAGCAGTGTGACTAGCGGGGGGAACGAGCAGTACTTC
CASSVTSGGNEQYF
>TRBV4-1|.|TRBJ1-5|TRBD1
TGCGCCAGCAGTCCGGGACAGGGAGGGGATAGCAATCAGCCCCAGCATTTT
CASSPGQGGDSNQPQHF
>TRBV7-6|.|TRBJ1-2|.
TGTGCCAGCAGCCCTCGACAGGCTCCTAACTATGGCTACACCTTC
CASSPRQAPNYGYTF
>TRBV6-4|.|TRBJ1-5|.
TGTGCCAGCCCGAAGGGGTTTGGTCAGCCCCAGCATTTT
CASPKGFGQPQHF
>TRBV23-1|.|TRBJ2-5|.
TGCGCCAGCAGTCGGGGCCTGGCCCAGTACTTC
CASSRGLAQYF
>TRBV5-1|.|TRBJ1-4|.
TGCGCCAGCAGCTTGGGGGCCGCATCAGCTAATGAAAAACTGTTTTTT
CASSLGAASANEKLFF
>TRBV27|.|TRBJ2-2|.
TGTGCCAGCAGCCAGAACACCGGGGAGCTGTTTTTT
CASSQNTGELFF
>TRBV18|.|TRBJ1-1|.
TGTGCCAGCTCACCACCGATAGGGGTTGCTCGAGTAAACACTGAAGCTTTCTTT
CASSPPIGVARVNTEAFF
>TRBV7-3|.|TRBJ2-3|TRBD2
TGTGCCTGCCGTCTAGCGGGGTTTGGAGATACGCAGTATTTT
CACRLAGFGDTQYF
>TRBV4-2|.|TRBJ2-3|TRBD2
TGTGCCAGCAGCCAAAGCGGGGGGAAAACAGATACGCAGTATTTT
CASSQSGGKTDTQYF
>TRBV29-1|.|TRBJ2-6|.
TGCAGCGTCGACAGGCCTGGGGCCAACGTCCTGACTTTC
CSVDRPGANVLTF
>TRBV30|.|TRBJ1-4|.
TGTGCCTGGAGTGTATTTGAGGTCCCTAATGAAAAACTGTTTTTT
CAWSVFEVPNEKLFF
>TRBV19|.|TRBJ1-2|.
TGTGCCAGTTTGAAGTTCCTCGGGGAGGGCTATGGCTACACCTTC
CASLKFLGEGYGYTF
>TRBV5-1|.|TRBJ2-3|.
TGCGCCAGCGCGGACACAGATACGCAGTATTTT
CASADTDTQYF
>TRBV3-1/TRBV3-2|.|TRBJ2-2|TRBD2
TGTGCCAGCAGCCAACGCCTAGCGGAAAACACCGGGGAGCTGTTTTTT
CASSQRLAENTGELFF
>TRBV10-3|.|TRBJ1-2|.
TGTGCCATCAGTTATGACGGGGGGTCTGGCTACACCTTC
CAISYDGGSGYTF
>TRBV3-1/TRBV3-2|few|TRBJ2-5|.
TGTGCCAGCAGCCAAGATCAAAAGACCCAGTACTTC
CASSQDQKTQYF
>TRBV5-5|.|TRBJ2-5|TRBD2
TGTGCCAGCAGCTTAGTAGCGGGGTCTGTAGAGACCCAGTACTTC
CASSLVAGSVETQYF
>TRBV19|.|TRBJ1-5|.
TGTGCCAGTAGTACCTACCAGGGGCCGAGCAATCAGCCCCAGCATTTT
CASSTYQGPSNQPQHF
>TRBV11-2|.|TRBJ2-2|TRBD2
TGTGCCAGCAAGCTTGTTGGCGGGGGGGCCCCCGGGGAGCTGTTTTTT
CASKLVGGGAPGELFF
>TRBV19|few|TRBJ1-5|.
TGTGCCAGTAGTATTACGGGGTTCGATCAGCCCCAGCATTTT
CASSITGFDQPQHF
>TRBV3-1/TRBV3-2|.|TRBJ1-4|.
TGTGCCAGCAGCCGTCAACCCGGGAGACTGTTTTTT
CASSRQPGRLFF
>TRBV3-1/TRBV3-2|.|TRBJ2-7|.
TGTGCCAGCAGCCAAGGCTTTACCGGTCGGGAGCAGTACTTC
CASSQGFTGREQYF
>TRBV2|.|TRBJ2-3|TRBD1
TGTGCCAGCAGAGGACAGGGGGATACGCAGTATTTT
CASRGQGDTQYF
>TRBV5-1|.|TRBJ1-1|.
TGCGCCAGCAGCTCAACACCGAACACTGAAGCTTTCTTT
CASSSTPNTEAFF
>TRBV24-1|.|TRBJ2-5|.
TGTGCCACCTCTTTGGGGCTCGGAGAGACCCAGTACTTC
CATSLGLGETQYF
>TRBV2|.|TRBJ2-2|.
TGTGCCAGCAGTGATCTGACAGAAACCGGGGAGCTGTTTTTT
CASSDLTETGELFF